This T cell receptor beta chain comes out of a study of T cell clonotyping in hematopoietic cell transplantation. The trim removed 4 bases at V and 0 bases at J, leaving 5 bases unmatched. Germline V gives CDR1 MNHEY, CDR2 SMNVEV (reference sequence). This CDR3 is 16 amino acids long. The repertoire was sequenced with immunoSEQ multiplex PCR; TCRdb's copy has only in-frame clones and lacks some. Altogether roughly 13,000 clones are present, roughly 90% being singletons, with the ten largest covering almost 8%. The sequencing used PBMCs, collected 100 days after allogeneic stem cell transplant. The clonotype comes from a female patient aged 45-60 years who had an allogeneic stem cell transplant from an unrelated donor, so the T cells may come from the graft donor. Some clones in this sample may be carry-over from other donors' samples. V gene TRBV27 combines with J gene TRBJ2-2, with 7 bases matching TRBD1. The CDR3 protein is CASSSNRGANTGELFF. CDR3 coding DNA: TGTGCCAGCAGTTCCAACAGGGGCGCGAACACCGGGGAGCTGTTTTTT.